This entry lists 15 T cell receptor beta chains sequenced from one sample in a study of blood T cell repertoires in COVID-19. TCRdb's copy holds only in-frame clones and misses some; the assay was immunoSEQ multiplex PCR. Among under 300,000 clones listed, about 83% were seen once. The sequenced material came from peripheral blood. These TCRs come from a woman aged 50 to 65 who had recovered from COVID-19.

This sequence joins TRBV7-9 and TRBJ2-7, with D perhaps matching TRBD2 (5 bases). Germline CDR1 SEHNR, CDR2 FQNEAQ (reference sequence). The CDR3 has 15 amino acids. Between the trimmed V and J ends, which lost 5 bases and 2 bases, there was a span of 16 bases. As DNA, the CDR3 is TGTGCCAGCAGCCTAAACTTGGACTCCCCCTACGAGCAGTACTTC. Its protein product is CASSLNLDSPYEQYF.

The J gene is TRBJ1-1, the V gene TRBV4-2, with D possibly being TRBD1 (5 bases). There are 17 residues in the CDR3. Germline V lookup: CDR1 LGHNA, CDR2 YNFKEQ. Trimming removed 1 base at V and 1 base at J, with 16 bases between. CDR3: CASSQAGGLSQNTEAFF. In DNA, the CDR3 is TGTGCCAGCAGCCAAGCCGGGGGGTTGAGTCAGAACACTGAAGCTTTCTTT.

CDR3 in amino acids: CASRGQGASTDTQYF. Here the CDR3 DNA reads TGCGCCAGCAGGGGACAGGGGGCTAGCACAGATACGCAGTATTTT. The chain combines TRBV5-1 with TRBJ2-3, with 12 bases lining up with TRBD1. CDR1 SGHRS and CDR2 YFSETQ come from the germline V gene. CDR3 length equals 15 residues. Trimming took 5 bases from V and 0 from J; bases not matched to a gene: 1.

The chain carries TRBV11-3 and TRBJ2-5; 7 bases are shared with TRBD1. Per germline, CDR1 SGHNT and CDR2 YENEEA. The ends lost 5 bases at V and 2 bases at J; junction bases unmatched: 14. This CDR3 is built from 17 residues. For the CDR3, the DNA is TGTGCCAGCAGCCCAACCCCCGAAGGGACAGTTCAAGAGACCCAGTACTTC. Its translation is CASSPTPEGTVQETQYF.

This clone was recorded once. The chain joins TRBV12-3 or TRBV12-4 to TRBJ2-3; D unresolved. V shed 7 bases and J shed 2 bases, with 10 bases lying between them. CDR3 size: 13 residues. The CDR3 region has the DNA TGTGCCAGCACCTCATACAACACAGATACGCAGTATTTT. It codes for CASTSYNTDTQYF.

The chain carries TRBV7-9 and TRBJ1-1, with D possibly TRBD1 on 5 matching bases. Trimming cost V 5 bases and J 5 bases, with 12 bases left between them. CDR3 length: 13 amino acids. The V gene's germline CDR1 is SEHNR and CDR2 FQNEAQ (reference sequence). The CDR3 reads CASSPVGRTEAFF. CDR3 in DNA: TGTGCCAGCAGCCCAGTGGGGCGGACTGAAGCTTTCTTT. Full variable domain (rest looked up from reference TRBV7-9 and TRBJ1-1): DTGVSQNPRHKITKRGQNVTFRCDPISEHNRLYWYRQTLGQGPEFLTYFQNEAQLEKSRLLSDRFSAERPKGSFSTLEIQRTEQGDSAMYLCASSPVGRTEAFFGQGTRLTVV.

Here the CDR3 reads CASSIDRLERGAFF. The CDR3 nucleotides read TGTGCCAGTAGTATAGATCGTCTGGAAAGGGGAGCTTTCTTT. This chain connects TRBV19 to TRBJ1-1; D may be TRBD1 (5 bases). V was pared by 0 bases and J by 10 bases, with 15 bases between. Germline-derived CDR1 and CDR2 are LNHDA and SQIVND (reference sequence). The CDR3 has 14 amino acids.

The genes are TRBV5-1 and TRBJ1-4, with D possibly matching TRBD1 (6 bases). Germline V CDR1 and CDR2: SGHRS, YFSETQ. This CDR3 region has 14 residues. The V end was cut by 2 bases, the J end by 7 bases, with 12 bases between. CDR3 DNA: TGCGCCAGCAGCTTTGGTAGGGGGTTTGAAAAACTGTTTTTT. This sequence encodes CASSFGRGFEKLFF. The variable domain in full, with the rest retrieved from reference TRBV5-1 and TRBJ1-4, is KAGVTQTPRYLIKTRGQQVTLSCSPISGHRSVSWYQQTPGQGLQFLFEYFSETQRNKGNFPGRFSGRQFSNSRSEMNVSTLELGDSALYLCASSFGRGFEKLFFGSGTQLSVL.

V gene TRBV6-5 combines with J gene TRBJ1-3; 7 positions agree with TRBD1. Trimming took 4 bases from V and 4 from J; bases not matched to a gene: 10. The germline CDR1 and CDR2 sequences are MNHEY and SVGAGI. CDR3 length: 16 amino acids. CDR3 loop: CASSSPRGPRGNTIYF. DNA of the CDR3: TGTGCCAGCAGTTCCCCAAGGGGGCCGAGAGGAAACACCATATATTTT.

The chain is built from TRBV6-6 and TRBJ2-5, with 7 bases that match TRBD2. CDR3 length equals 13 residues. Germline trimming cut 7 bases from V and 4 bases from J; bases unmatched to any gene: 6. From germline, CDR1 is MNHNY and CDR2 SVGAGI (reference sequence). In nucleotides, the CDR3 is TGTGCCAGCACCGAGGGAGGGGCAGAGACCCAGTACTTC. Translated: CASTEGGAETQYF.

V usage is TRBV3-1 (or the pseudogene TRBV3-2) and J usage is TRBJ2-1; D might be TRBD2 (5 bases). CDR1 and CDR2 (germline): LGHDT, YNNKEL (reference sequence). V lost 2 bases to trimming and J lost 0 bases, with 17 bases between them. The CDR3 runs to 18 residues. The CDR3 protein is CASSQTGLFQSSYNEQFF. CDR3 nucleotides: TGTGCCAGCAGCCAAACGGGATTGTTCCAGAGCTCCTACAATGAGCAGTTCTTC.

This sequence joins TRBV4-3 and TRBJ2-1; 10 bases map to TRBD1. Looked up from germline, CDR1 is LGHNA and CDR2 is YSLEER. Trimming cost V 1 base and J 6 bases; bases outside gene matches: 6. The CDR3 has 16 amino acids. CDR3 bases: TGCGCCAGCAGCCAAGTCGGGACAGGGGAGGGCAATGAGCAGTTCTTC. Amino acids: CASSQVGTGEGNEQFF.

This rearrangement joins TRBV4-2 to TRBJ2-1, with D possibly matching TRBD1 (5 bases). V lost 0 bases to trimming and J lost 2 bases, with 11 bases between them. Germline V gives CDR1 LGHNA, CDR2 YNFKEQ. The CDR3 contains 16 residues. For the CDR3, the DNA is TGTGCCAGCAGCCAAGATCATGGACAAGCCTACAATGAGCAGTTCTTC. This codes for CASSQDHGQAYNEQFF.

V usage is TRBV6-5 and J usage is TRBJ1-2; no clear D gene. The V gene's germline CDR1 is MNHEY and CDR2 SVGAGI. Trimming left V 7 bases short and J 1 base short, with 13 bases between. The CDR3 contains 14 residues. The CDR3 loop is CASNPLGNNYGYTF. The CDR3 DNA reads TGTGCCAGCAATCCCCTCGGGAATAACTATGGCTACACCTTC.

The chain is built from TRBV23-1 and TRBJ2-3, with TRBD2 as a possible D gene (5 bases). TRBV23-1 is reported as an ORF; its role is uncertain. V lost 6 bases to trimming and J lost 2 bases, with 12 bases between them. The CDR3 runs 14 residues. The CDR3: CASSHFGVTDTQYF. CDR3 coding DNA: TGCGCCAGCAGCCACTTCGGGGTCACAGATACGCAGTATTTT.